Listed here are 8 T cell receptor beta chains from one sample, sequenced in a study of blood T cell repertoires in COVID-19. The table came from immunoSEQ multiplex PCR; TCRdb's copy has only in-frame clones and leaves some out. The sample has approximately 300,000 clones; around 90% are singletons. The sequencing input was PBMCs or T cells enriched from blood (not recorded which). Every receptor here comes from a woman aged 25 to 45 who had recovered from COVID-19.

The chain is built from TRBV7-9 and TRBJ2-1; 9 bases map to TRBD1. Germline V CDR1 and CDR2: SEHNR, FQNEAQ (reference sequence). The junction had 6 bases not matched to a gene; V was cut back by 4 bases and J by 5 bases. The CDR3 runs 15 residues. The CDR3 here is CASSSTGGAHNEQFF. The CDR3 DNA reads TGTGCCAGCAGCTCCACAGGGGGCGCCCACAATGAGCAGTTCTTC.

This chain links TRBV4-2 with TRBJ1-6; the D gene is possibly TRBD1 (6 bases). The CDR3 totals 19 residues. Germline V gives CDR1 LGHNA, CDR2 YNFKEQ. The V gene lost 0 bases and the J gene lost 7 bases, with 22 bases spanning the gap. In nucleotides, the CDR3 is TGTGCCAGCAGCCAAGATAGCAGGGACACCCATATGCGGAATTCACCCCTCCACTTT. The encoded protein is CASSQDSRDTHMRNSPLHF.

This chain uses TRBV2 with TRBJ1-2; 9 nucleotides agree with TRBD1. J was trimmed by 2 bases and V by 6 bases; bases with no gene match: 10. The CDR3 spans 16 residues. Germline V gene lookup returns CDR1 SNHLY and CDR2 FYNNEI. DNA for the CDR3: TGTGCCAGCAGCAAAAGACCCGGGACAGGGAACTATGGCTACACCTTC. Translation: CASSKRPGTGNYGYTF.

The rearrangement joins TRBV7-2 to TRBJ1-2; tentative D call: TRBD1 (5 bases). Trimming left V 5 bases short and J 4 bases short, with 14 bases between. Germline V gene sequence: CDR1 SGHTA, CDR2 FQGNSA. The CDR3 has 14 amino acids. CDR3 sequence reads: CASSAGPQGYGYTF. DNA of the CDR3: TGTGCCAGCAGCGCAGGACCGCAGGGCTATGGCTACACCTTC.

V and J are TRBV6-5 and TRBJ1-5; 7 nucleotides match TRBD1. Germline V lookup: CDR1 MNHEY, CDR2 SVGAGI. Trimming cost V 5 bases and J 0 bases; bases outside gene matches: 4. CDR3 length: 15 amino acids. The CDR3 DNA follows: TGTGCCAGCAGTCGGACAGGAACTAGCAATCAGCCCCAGCATTTT. Translation: CASSRTGTSNQPQHF.

The chain has TRBV5-1 and TRBJ2-3; no clear D. CDR3 length: 15 amino acids. Trimming stripped 0 bases from V and 0 bases from J, with 8 bases between. Germline lookup yields CDR1 SGHRS and CDR2 YFSETQ. CDR3 residues: CASSLAQRSTDTQYF. CDR3 DNA: TGCGCCAGCAGCTTGGCTCAGAGGAGCACAGATACGCAGTATTTT.

V usage is TRBV30 and J usage is TRBJ1-2; D is unresolved. With 5 bases removed from V and 8 bases from J, the gap between germline ends came to 15 bases. CDR3 length: 12 amino acids. CDR1 is GTSNPN, CDR2 SVGIG, per germline (reference sequence). DNA of the CDR3: TGTGCCTGGGACCTTTTTACCGGGGGCTACACCTTC. Protein product: CAWDLFTGGYTF.

In this sample, this clone turned up a few times. V is TRBV29-1 and J is TRBJ2-2; TRBD1 matches 9 bases. This CDR3 contains 16 residues. Germline V lookup: CDR1 SQVTM, CDR2 ANQGSEA. J lost 3 bases, V lost 4 bases, and 9 bases had no gene match. The CDR3 region is CSVVTGGAGYTGELFF. The DNA for the CDR3 is TGCAGCGTTGTAACAGGGGGCGCTGGGTACACCGGGGAGCTGTTTTTT.